These 27 T cell receptor beta chains came from one sample sequenced in a study of radiotherapy plus CTLA-4 blockade in lung cancer. TCRdb's copy holds only in-frame clones and misses some; the assay was immunoSEQ multiplex PCR. Here the sample spans under 100,000 clones, about 83% being singletons. Specimen: peripheral blood, collected from a patient treated with radiotherapy plus ipilimumab. The receptors originated from a human donor with non-small cell lung cancer that progressed on radiotherapy plus ipilimumab.

In its sample, this clone was seen a few times. The rearrangement uses TRBV4-1 and TRBJ2-1; D gene ambiguous. The CDR3 length is 13 residues. V lost 6 bases to trimming and J lost 4 bases, with 10 bases between them. Germline values: CDR1 MGHRA, CDR2 YSYEKL. The chain's CDR3 is CASRPAAYNEQFF. The CDR3, as DNA: TGCGCCAGCAGGCCGGCAGCTTACAATGAGCAGTTCTTC.

J is TRBJ2-2 and V is TRBV6-5; 8 nucleotides agree with TRBD2. V was pared by 7 bases and J by 6 bases, with 7 bases of the junction left unmatched. From germline, CDR1 is MNHEY and CDR2 SVGAGI. The CDR3 is 14 amino acids. CDR3 bases: TGTGCCAGCATTGCCGGGGGGGCCCCCGGGGAGCTGTTTTTT. Its protein is CASIAGGAPGELFF.

V and J are TRBV18 and TRBJ1-5; D uncertain. Germline CDR1 KGHSH, CDR2 LQKENI. The CDR3 length is 14 residues. V gave up 3 bases and J gave up 6 bases, with 12 bases separating them. In nucleotides, the CDR3 is TGTGCCAGCTCACCGGAGGGTTCGGTTCAGCCCCAGCATTTT. Its protein product is CASSPEGSVQPQHF.

The V and J genes are TRBV5-4 and TRBJ2-3; the match to TRBD1 covers 7 bases. Unmatched junction bases numbered 6, after V lost 4 bases and J lost 4 bases. The CDR3 sequence is 14 residues long. Germline-derived CDR1 and CDR2 are SGHNT and YYREEE (reference sequence). The CDR3 region is CASSPGQGADTQYF. DNA of the CDR3: TGTGCCAGCAGCCCCGGCCAGGGGGCAGATACGCAGTATTTT.

This chain connects TRBV21-1 to TRBJ1-4. TRBV21-1 is a known pseudogene. This CDR3 is built from 18 residues. CDR3 in amino acids: CASSKRLNGPFHNEKLFF. CDR3 coding DNA: TGTGCCAGCAGCAAACGCCTCAACGGGCCTTTCCACAATGAAAAACTGTTTTTT.

The chain combines TRBV19 with TRBJ1-5; D call uncertain. Trimming pared 7 bases from V and 7 bases from J, leaving 14 bases between. Germline V gives CDR1 LNHDA, CDR2 SQIVND (reference sequence). This CDR3 is built from 13 residues. CDR3: CASNMDLIQPQHF. The CDR3 nucleotides read TGTGCCAGTAATATGGACCTGATACAGCCCCAGCATTTT.

The chain has TRBV27 and TRBJ1-5; 7 bases align to TRBD1. J gave up 2 bases and V 5 bases, and 6 bases lay outside the gene matches. The V gene's germline CDR1 is MNHEY and CDR2 SMNVEV (reference sequence). The CDR3 has 15 residues. The CDR3 protein is CASSRAGTGNQPQHF. CDR3 bases: TGTGCCAGCAGTCGCGCCGGGACAGGCAATCAGCCCCAGCATTTT.

This clone has only one observation. This rearrangement joins TRBV5-1 to TRBJ2-3; the match to TRBD1 covers 8 bases. Germline trimming cut 4 bases from V and 3 bases from J; bases unmatched to any gene: 10. This CDR3 comprises 16 residues. In germline, CDR1 is SGHRS, CDR2 YFSETQ. Here the CDR3 DNA reads TGCGCCAGCAGCCTAGGACAGGGAGGTACAACAGATACGCAGTATTTT. Its translation: CASSLGQGGTTDTQYF.

The V gene is TRBV7-9, the J gene TRBJ1-6, with D unclear. Trimming stripped 6 bases from V and 7 bases from J, with 10 bases between. CDR1 and CDR2 (germline): SEHNR, FQNEAQ (reference sequence). The CDR3 is 13 residues long. The DNA for the CDR3 is TGTGCCAGCAGTCGCCCGGGGAATTCACCCCTCCACTTT. It yields the protein CASSRPGNSPLHF.

This clone was recorded only once. The rearrangement joins TRBV4-1 to TRBJ1-2; no definite D call. Germline V lookup: CDR1 MGHRA, CDR2 YSYEKL. Between the trimmed V and J ends, which lost 0 bases and 5 bases, there was a span of 13 bases. The CDR3 consists of 15 residues. The CDR3 nucleotides read TGCGCCAGCAGCCAAGATGATTGGGCAGGTTATGGCTACACCTTC. Its protein product is CASSQDDWAGYGYTF.

The genes are TRBV9 and TRBJ2-4, with 7 bases fitting TRBD1. Germline loops: CDR1 SGDLS, CDR2 YYNGEE. The CDR3 is 14 residues long. V shed 3 bases, J shed 9 bases, and the junction held 9 bases outside the gene matches. The CDR3 DNA is TGTGCCAGCAGCGGTTCCAGAGGGACAGCCATTCAGTACTTC. Protein product: CASSGSRGTAIQYF.

J is TRBJ2-5 and V is TRBV5-6; the D gene is possibly TRBD2 (5 bases). The CDR3 is 13 residues long. In germline, CDR1 is SGHDT, CDR2 YYEEEE. V was pared by 1 base and J by 5 bases, with 9 bases between. CDR3 nucleotides: TGTGCCAGCAGCTTGTACGGGGAGGAGACCCAGTACTTC. This gives the protein CASSLYGEETQYF.

The V gene is TRBV7-9, the J gene TRBJ2-1, with unresolved D. The V end was cut by 3 bases, the J end by 0 bases, with 9 bases between. This CDR3 is 15 amino acids long. Germline V lookup: CDR1 SEHNR, CDR2 FQNEAQ (reference sequence). CDR3 sequence: CASSLAISSYNEQFF. As DNA, the CDR3 is TGTGCCAGCAGCTTGGCGATAAGCTCCTACAATGAGCAGTTCTTC.

This sequence joins TRBV9 and TRBJ1-3; D ambiguous. Trimming stripped 0 bases from V and 0 bases from J, with 10 bases between. There are 16 residues in the CDR3. Per the germline V gene, CDR1 is SGDLS and CDR2 is YYNGEE. CDR3 amino acids: CASSVAESFSGNTIYF. As DNA, the CDR3 is TGTGCCAGCAGCGTAGCGGAGTCCTTCTCTGGAAACACCATATATTTT.

The chain uses TRBV28 and TRBJ1-1; 8 bases agree with TRBD1. This CDR3 contains 13 residues. V was clipped by 6 bases and J by 7 bases; unmatched bases: 7. Germline V CDR1 and CDR2: MDHEN, SYDVKM. The CDR3 DNA is TGTGCCAGCAGCTTCAGGGGGCCAAATGAAGCTTTCTTT. Protein: CASSFRGPNEAFF.

The CDR3 DNA follows: TGTGCCAGCTCACCAATGGCCGGGGGGGCGAGCAATCAGCCCCAGCATTTT. The encoded protein is CASSPMAGGASNQPQHF. This chain links TRBV18 with TRBJ1-5; a possible D gene is TRBD1 (6 bases). Trimming took off 2 bases at V and 1 base at J, with 15 bases between the two ends. Germline CDR1 KGHSH, CDR2 LQKENI. The CDR3 spans 17 residues.

V is TRBV6-1 and J is TRBJ1-2; no clear D. Germline assignment: CDR1 MNHNS and CDR2 SASEGT. V lost 2 bases to trimming and J lost 5 bases, with 12 bases between them. The CDR3 extends over 14 amino acids. In DNA form, the CDR3 reads TGTGCCAGCAGTGAAAGGACCGGCGGGTATGGCTACACCTTC. It yields the protein CASSERTGGYGYTF.

This chain connects TRBV7-2 to TRBJ1-1; D gene uncertain. The CDR3 is 15 amino acids. The germline V and J ends were trimmed by 0 bases and 7 bases, with 15 bases remaining between them. The germline gives CDR1 SGHTA, CDR2 FQGNSA. The CDR3 nucleotides read TGTGCCAGCAGCTTAGCTAGGGCAGCGTACCTTGAAGCTTTCTTT. Its protein is CASSLARAAYLEAFF.

The chain carries TRBV5-1 and TRBJ2-1; D is unclear. The CDR3 runs to 11 residues. Trimming left V 2 bases short and J 7 bases short, with 4 bases between. Germline values: CDR1 SGHRS, CDR2 YFSETQ. CDR3 coding DNA: TGCGCCAGCAGCTTCGGTAATGAGCAGTTCTTC. This codes for CASSFGNEQFF.

The rearrangement links TRBV2 to TRBJ2-1, with 10 bases aligning to TRBD1. After removal of 5 bases from V and 5 bases from J, the junction contained 6 bases not matched to a gene. The CDR3 runs 15 residues. Germline values: CDR1 SNHLY, CDR2 FYNNEI. For the CDR3, the DNA is TGTGCCAGCAGTAGGGGACAGGGGTCCCACAATGAGCAGTTCTTC. The encoded protein is CASSRGQGSHNEQFF.

This chain uses TRBV5-1 with TRBJ2-1; D is ambiguous. V lost 6 bases to trimming and J lost 8 bases, with 18 bases between them. This CDR3 comprises 14 residues. Germline values: CDR1 SGHRS, CDR2 YFSETQ. The CDR3 loop is CASTRNYPVDEQFF. The CDR3 nucleotides read TGCGCCAGCACAAGGAATTACCCCGTTGATGAGCAGTTCTTC.

This clone was seen only once. The genes are TRBV5-1 and TRBJ2-2, with D unresolved. The CDR3 runs to 15 residues. CDR1 and CDR2 (germline): SGHRS, YFSETQ. V was pared by 0 bases and J by 5 bases, with 11 bases between. CDR3 sequence (DNA): TGCGCCAGCAGCTTGGTTGGCCAAAATACCGGGGAGCTGTTTTTT. As protein: CASSLVGQNTGELFF.

The chain combines TRBV6-5 with TRBJ2-1; D is possibly TRBD1 (5 bases). The CDR3 runs to 15 residues. Trimming removed 6 bases from V and 2 bases from J, with 14 bases in between. The V gene's germline CDR1 is MNHEY and CDR2 SVGAGI. The CDR3 DNA reads TGTGCCAGCAGCAACACCCCGGACACCTACAATGAGCAGTTCTTC. Protein sequence: CASSNTPDTYNEQFF.

V and J are TRBV2 and TRBJ1-3, with D maybe TRBD1 (5 bases). The CDR3 sequence is 16 residues long. The germline V and J ends were trimmed by 7 bases and 0 bases, with 16 bases remaining between them. CDR1 and CDR2 from the germline V gene are SNHLY and FYNNEI. The CDR3 DNA sequence: TGTGCCAGCACCGGGGGACGGATCTTCTCTGGAAACACCATATATTTT. Its translation is CASTGGRIFSGNTIYF.

The genes are TRBV6-4 and TRBJ2-1; 9 bases fit TRBD2. Trimming at V came to 4 bases and at J to 8 bases, leaving 6 bases not matched to a gene. The germline V gene encodes CDR1 MRHNA and CDR2 SNTAGT. The CDR3 spans 14 residues. The chain's CDR3 is CASSASGGWYEQFF. DNA for the CDR3: TGTGCCAGCAGTGCCAGCGGGGGGTGGTATGAGCAGTTCTTC.

The chain joins TRBV4-3 to TRBJ1-3; D unclear. The CDR3 spans 16 residues. CDR1 is LGHNA and CDR2 is YSLEER in the germline V gene. The V and J ends lost 0 bases and 4 bases respectively, with 13 bases between them. CDR3: CASSQDVVREGNTIYF. In DNA form, the CDR3 reads TGCGCCAGCAGCCAAGACGTTGTGCGGGAGGGAAACACCATATATTTT.

The chain recombines TRBV9 with TRBJ2-2; TRBD1 is a possible D gene (6 bases). The CDR3 sequence is 16 residues long. Germline V CDR1 and CDR2: SGDLS, YYNGEE. V lost 4 bases and J 7 bases, leaving 20 bases between the germline ends. CDR3 coding DNA: TGTGCCAGCAGCCCTGTGGGTCGACAGGCGGGCGGGGAGCTGTTTTTT. It encodes CASSPVGRQAGGELFF.